The T cell receptor (beta chain) described here comes from a study of cytomegalovirus exposure and HLA in healthy donors. This table comes from immunoSEQ multiplex PCR, and its TCRdb copy is limited to in-frame clones, with some not included. Counted here are about 200,000 clones, 70% to 85% occurring once; the ten biggest clones make up roughly 12%. Separate from the roughly 710-subject first cohort, the roughly 120-subject validation cohort was the one that the donors belonged to. Study-level points and caveats: The CMV antigen specificity of a few CMV-associated chains was confirmed through in vitro analysis. There were 150 or so TCR beta chains listed as cytomegalovirus-associated. For most TCR sequences rarity was the rule, although some public TCRs occurred in many donors.

Details on this clone: What it binds is unknown.

This sequence originates from a woman under 40 in good health and CMV-seropositive. Sequenced material: PBMCs.

For the CDR3, the DNA is TGTGCCAGCAGTTGGACAGGGGGTGTCACTGAAGCTTTCTTT. Translating it yields CASSWTGGVTEAFF. The chain combines TRBV6-5 with TRBJ1-1; 10 positions agree with TRBD1. With V trimmed by 4 bases and J by 4 bases, 3 bases remained unmatched. The germline V gene encodes CDR1 MNHEY and CDR2 SVGAGI. The CDR3 is 14 residues long.